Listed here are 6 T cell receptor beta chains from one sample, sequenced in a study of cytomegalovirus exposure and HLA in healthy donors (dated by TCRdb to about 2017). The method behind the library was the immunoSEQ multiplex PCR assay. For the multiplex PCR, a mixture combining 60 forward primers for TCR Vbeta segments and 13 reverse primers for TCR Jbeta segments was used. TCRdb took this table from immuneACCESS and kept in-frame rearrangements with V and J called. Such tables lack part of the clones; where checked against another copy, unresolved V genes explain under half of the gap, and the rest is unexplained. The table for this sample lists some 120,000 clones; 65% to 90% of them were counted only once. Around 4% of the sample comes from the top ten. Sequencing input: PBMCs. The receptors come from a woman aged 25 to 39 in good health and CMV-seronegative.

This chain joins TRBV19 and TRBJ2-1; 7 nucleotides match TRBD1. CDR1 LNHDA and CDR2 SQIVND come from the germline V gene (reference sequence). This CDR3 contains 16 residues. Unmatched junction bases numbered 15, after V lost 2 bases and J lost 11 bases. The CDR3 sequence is CASSITGTNRGMKQFF. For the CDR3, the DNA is TGTGCCAGTAGTATAACCGGGACAAACAGGGGAATGAAGCAGTTCTTC.

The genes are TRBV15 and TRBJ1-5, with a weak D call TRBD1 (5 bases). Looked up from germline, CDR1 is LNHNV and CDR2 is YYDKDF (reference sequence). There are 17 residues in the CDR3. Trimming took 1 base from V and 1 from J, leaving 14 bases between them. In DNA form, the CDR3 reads TGTGCCACCAGCAGAGGCACTCAGGGAGGCAGCAATCAGCCCCAGCATTTT. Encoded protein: CATSRGTQGGSNQPQHF.

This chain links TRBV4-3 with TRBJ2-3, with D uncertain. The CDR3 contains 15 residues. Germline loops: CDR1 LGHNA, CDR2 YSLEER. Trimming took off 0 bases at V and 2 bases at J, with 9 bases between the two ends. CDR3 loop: CASSQDSRITDTQYF. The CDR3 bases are TGCGCCAGCAGCCAAGACTCCAGGATCACAGATACGCAGTATTTT.

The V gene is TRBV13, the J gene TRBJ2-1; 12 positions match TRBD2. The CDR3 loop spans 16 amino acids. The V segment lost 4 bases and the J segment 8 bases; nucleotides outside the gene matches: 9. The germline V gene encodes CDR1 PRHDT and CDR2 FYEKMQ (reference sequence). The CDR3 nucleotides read TGTGCCAGCAGCTCCCGACTAGCGGGAGTTCTCGATGAGCAGTTCTTC. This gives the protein CASSSRLAGVLDEQFF.

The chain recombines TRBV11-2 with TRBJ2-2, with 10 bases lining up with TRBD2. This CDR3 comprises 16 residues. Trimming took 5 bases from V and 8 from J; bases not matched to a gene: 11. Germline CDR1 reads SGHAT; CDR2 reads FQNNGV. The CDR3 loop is CASSPDLAGVGGELFF. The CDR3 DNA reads TGTGCCAGCAGCCCCGACCTAGCGGGAGTAGGTGGGGAGCTGTTTTTT.

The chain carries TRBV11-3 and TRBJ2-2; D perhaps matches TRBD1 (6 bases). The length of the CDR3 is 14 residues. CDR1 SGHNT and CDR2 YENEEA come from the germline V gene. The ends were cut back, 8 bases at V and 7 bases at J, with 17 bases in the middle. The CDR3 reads CASRGGASGGELFF. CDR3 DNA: TGTGCCAGCCGTGGGGGCGCTTCTGGCGGGGAGCTGTTTTTT.